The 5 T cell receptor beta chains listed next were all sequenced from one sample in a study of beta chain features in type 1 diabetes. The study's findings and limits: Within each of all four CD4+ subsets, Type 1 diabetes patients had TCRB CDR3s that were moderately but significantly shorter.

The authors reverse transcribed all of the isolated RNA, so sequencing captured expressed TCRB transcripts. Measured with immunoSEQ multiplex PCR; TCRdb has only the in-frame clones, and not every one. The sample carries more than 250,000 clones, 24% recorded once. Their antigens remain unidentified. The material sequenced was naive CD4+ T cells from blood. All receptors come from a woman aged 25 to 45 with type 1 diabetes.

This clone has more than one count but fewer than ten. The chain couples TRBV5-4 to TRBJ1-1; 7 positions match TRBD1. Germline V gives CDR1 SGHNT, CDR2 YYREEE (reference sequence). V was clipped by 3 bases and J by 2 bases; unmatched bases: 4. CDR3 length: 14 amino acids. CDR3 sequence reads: CASSSGQDNTEAFF. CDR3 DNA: TGTGCCAGCAGCTCAGGACAGGATAACACTGAAGCTTTCTTT.

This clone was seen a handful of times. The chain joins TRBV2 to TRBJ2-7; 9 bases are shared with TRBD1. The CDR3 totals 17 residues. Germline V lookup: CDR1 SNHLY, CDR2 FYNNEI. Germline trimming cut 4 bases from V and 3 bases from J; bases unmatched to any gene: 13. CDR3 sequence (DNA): TGTGCCAGCAGTGTCCGCCGGGACAGGGTTGGTGGCTACGAGCAGTACTTC. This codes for CASSVRRDRVGGYEQYF.

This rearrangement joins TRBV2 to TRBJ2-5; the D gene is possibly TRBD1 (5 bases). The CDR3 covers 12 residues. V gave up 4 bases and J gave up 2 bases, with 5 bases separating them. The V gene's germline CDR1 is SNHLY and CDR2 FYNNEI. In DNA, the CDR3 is TGTGCCAGCAGTGGACAGCAAGAGACCCAGTACTTC. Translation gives CASSGQQETQYF. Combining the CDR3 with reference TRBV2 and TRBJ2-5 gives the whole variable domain EPEVTQTPSHQVTQMGQEVILRCVPISNHLYFYWYRQILGQKVEFLVSFYNNEISEKSEIFDDQFSVERPDGSNFTLKIRSTKLEDSAMYFCASSGQQETQYFGPGTRLLVL.

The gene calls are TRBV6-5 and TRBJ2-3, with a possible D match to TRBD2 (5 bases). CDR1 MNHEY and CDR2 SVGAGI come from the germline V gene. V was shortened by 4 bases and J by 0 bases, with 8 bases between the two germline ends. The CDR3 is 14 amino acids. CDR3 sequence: CASSFRTSTDTQYF. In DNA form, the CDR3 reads TGTGCCAGCAGTTTCCGGACTAGCACAGATACGCAGTATTTT.

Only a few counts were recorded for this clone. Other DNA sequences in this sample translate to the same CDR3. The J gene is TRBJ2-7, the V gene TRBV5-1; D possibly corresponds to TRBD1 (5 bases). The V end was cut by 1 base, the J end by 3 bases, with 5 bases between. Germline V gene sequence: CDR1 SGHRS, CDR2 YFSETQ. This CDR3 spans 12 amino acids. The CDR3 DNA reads TGCGCCAGCAGCTTGCAGGGCTACGAGCAGTACTTC. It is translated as CASSLQGYEQYF. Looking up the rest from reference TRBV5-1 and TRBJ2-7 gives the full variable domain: KAGVTQTPRYLIKTRGQQVTLSCSPISGHRSVSWYQQTPGQGLQFLFEYFSETQRNKGNFPGRFSGRQFSNSRSEMNVSTLELGDSALYLCASSLQGYEQYFGPGTRLTVT.